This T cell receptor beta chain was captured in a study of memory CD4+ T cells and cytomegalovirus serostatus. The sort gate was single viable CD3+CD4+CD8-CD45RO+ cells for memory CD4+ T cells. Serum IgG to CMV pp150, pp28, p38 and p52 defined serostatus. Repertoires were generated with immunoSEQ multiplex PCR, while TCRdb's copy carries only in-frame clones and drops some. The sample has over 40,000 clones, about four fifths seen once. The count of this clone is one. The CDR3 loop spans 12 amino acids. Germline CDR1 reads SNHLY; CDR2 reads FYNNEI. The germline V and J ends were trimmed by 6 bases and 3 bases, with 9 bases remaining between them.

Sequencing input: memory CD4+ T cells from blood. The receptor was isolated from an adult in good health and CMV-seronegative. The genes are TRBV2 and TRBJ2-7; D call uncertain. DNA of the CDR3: TGTGCCAGCAGGCTAGAACACTACGAGCAGTACTTC. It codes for CASRLEHYEQYF.